This record looks at one TCR beta chain sequence and its context. Its cognate antigen has yet to be identified. An end of the junction differs from the germline gene, which may be a read error. According to the germline V gene, CDR1 reads WSHSY and CDR2 reads SAAADI. The CDR3, cysteine through phenylalanine, is 17 amino acids long. Left in the record is the CDR3 DNA by itself, 51 bases read in frame from the first base. Whole blood was collected in K2EDTA tubes by collaborating institutions according to the institutions' own protocols. For TCRbeta analysis, collaborators shipped samples in one of three forms: frozen whole blood, isolated PBMCs, or DNA extracted from either of those sample types. This sample is part of a study of blood T cell repertoires in COVID-19 (dated by TCRdb to 2019 to 2021). Notes on the research overall: The collaborator samples originated in the United States, Italy and Spain and spanned the acute and convalescent phases of COVID-19. The repertoires were made available in a free public database intended to serve as a resource for research on the immune response to SARS-CoV-2. Subjects who had been exposed to COVID-19, were actively infected with it, or had recovered from it provided the deeply sampled blood TCRbeta repertoires that made up the dataset. Samples were obtained from the ongoing ImmuneRACE study (first 160 participants) and from over a thousand subjects provided by 6 global collaborators. Sample metadata almost always included a de-identified subject ID, COVID-19 status, age in years and sex. The material from the prospective study consisted of cDNA or gDNA derived from T cells, B-cell-depleted T cells, or PBMCs. Where available, HLA class I and class II types were obtained from metadata supplied by the sample provider rather than from assay-based typing.

The paper as a whole reports these results and caveats: How much clinical and demographic metadata was included differed by source and by participant, and the metadata was provided uncurated.

TCRbeta CDR3 regions were amplified from genomic DNA using the immunoSEQ Assay, a bias-controlled multiplex PCR. Under the source paper's analysis protocol: Nucleated cell counts per sample were estimated from amplification of reference gene primers within the assay. Sequence reads were collapsed and filtered to measure the absolute abundance of every unique TCRbeta CDR3 rearrangement. For each sample, productive Simpson clonality was calculated by taking the square root of Simpson's diversity index across productive rearrangements. This immuneACCESS table, as held by TCRdb, lists in-frame sequences with V and J called but not all clones. Of the missing ones, under half trace to an unresolved V gene in checked studies; the others have no known cause. Clonal size and the V and J genes are those of that table, whereas D and trimming came from the DNA. A total of about 23,000 clones appear in this sample, roughly 94% of them only once. The ten top clones hold about 4% of the sample.

The sample was peripheral blood. This TCR came from a woman aged 45-65 years with active COVID-19. This chain joins TRBV10-2 to TRBJ2-3, and TRBD2 aligns with 8 junction nucleotides. The CDR3 amino acid sequence is: CASREFSAGDHADTQYF. The DNA sequence follows: TGCGCCAGCAGGGAGTTTTCAGCGGGGGACCACGCAGATACGCAGTATTTT.